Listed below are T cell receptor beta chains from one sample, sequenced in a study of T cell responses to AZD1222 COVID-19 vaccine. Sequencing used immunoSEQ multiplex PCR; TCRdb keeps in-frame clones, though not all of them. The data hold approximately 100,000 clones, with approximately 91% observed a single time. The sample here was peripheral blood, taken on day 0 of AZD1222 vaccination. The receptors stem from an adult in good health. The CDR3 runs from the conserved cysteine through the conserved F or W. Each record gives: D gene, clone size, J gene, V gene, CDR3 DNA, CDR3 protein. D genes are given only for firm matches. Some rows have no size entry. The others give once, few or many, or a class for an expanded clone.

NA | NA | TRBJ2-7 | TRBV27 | TGTGCCAGCAGTTATACCCCAGGCTCCTACGAGCAGTACTTC | CASSYTPGSYEQYF
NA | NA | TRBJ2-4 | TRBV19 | TGTGCCAGTAGTATCGGACTGTTAGCCAAAAACATTCAGTACTTC | CASSIGLLAKNIQYF
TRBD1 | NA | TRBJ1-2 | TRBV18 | TGTGCCAGCTCACCTACCGGGACAGGGGCCAACTATGGCTACACCTTC | CASSPTGTGANYGYTF
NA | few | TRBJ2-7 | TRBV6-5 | TGTGCCAGCAGTCACAGCTACGAGCAGTACTTC | CASSHSYEQYF
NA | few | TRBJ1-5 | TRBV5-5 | TGTGCCAGCAGCTTGGAGATCGTTTCCAGGAATCAGCCCCAGCATTTT | CASSLEIVSRNQPQHF
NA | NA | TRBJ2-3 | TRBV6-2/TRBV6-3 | TGTGCCAGCAGCTTCGAACTCGCCGATACGCAGTATTTT | CASSFELADTQYF
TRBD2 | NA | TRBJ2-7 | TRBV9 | TGTGCCAGCAGCGTAGAAGCGGGGGAGTCCTACGAGCAGTACTTC | CASSVEAGESYEQYF
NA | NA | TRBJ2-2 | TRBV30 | TGTGCCTGGAGTGTGCGGGCAGCGGACACCGGGGAGCTGTTTTTT | CAWSVRAADTGELFF
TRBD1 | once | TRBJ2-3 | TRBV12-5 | TGTGCTAGTGGTTTACCTGACAGGGACCCTTCGGATACGCAGTATTTT | CASGLPDRDPSDTQYF
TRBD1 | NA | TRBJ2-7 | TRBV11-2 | TGTGCCAGCAGCTATTCGACAGGGGCGGTCTACGAGCAGTACTTC | CASSYSTGAVYEQYF
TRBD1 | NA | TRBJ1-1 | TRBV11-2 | TGTGCCAGCAGCTTAGACCCAGGGGGGAACACTGAAGCTTTCTTT | CASSLDPGGNTEAFF
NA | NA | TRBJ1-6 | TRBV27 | TGTGCCAGCAGTTTCTCGGTGAATTCACCCCTCCACTTT | CASSFSVNSPLHF
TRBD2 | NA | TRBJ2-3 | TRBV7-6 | TGTGCCAGCAGCTTAGCGATAGCGGGGGGGACGCCTTATACGCAGTATTTT | CASSLAIAGGTPYTQYF
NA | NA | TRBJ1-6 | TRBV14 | TGTGCCAGCAGCCAAAGTTTAAATTCACCCCTCCACTTT | CASSQSLNSPLHF
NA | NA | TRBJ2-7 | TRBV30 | TGTGCCTGGAGTGTAGGTGGCAGGTCCTACGAGCAGTACTTC | CAWSVGGRSYEQYF
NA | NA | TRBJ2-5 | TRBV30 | TGTGCCTGGAGTGTTGGCGGGACCCAAGAGACCCAGTACTTC | CAWSVGGTQETQYF
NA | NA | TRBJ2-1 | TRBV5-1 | TGCGCCAGCAGCTTGGCCGATCCTAGCTACAATGAGCAGTTCTTC | CASSLADPSYNEQFF
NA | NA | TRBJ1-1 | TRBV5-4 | TGTGCCAGCAAAATGAACACTGAAGCTTTCTTT | CASKMNTEAFF
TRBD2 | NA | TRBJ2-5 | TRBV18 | TGTGCCAGCTCACGGACTAGCCAAGAGACCCAGTACTTC | CASSRTSQETQYF
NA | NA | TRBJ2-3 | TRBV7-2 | TGTGCCAGCAGCTTACTCAGGGGCACAGATACGCAGTATTTT | CASSLLRGTDTQYF
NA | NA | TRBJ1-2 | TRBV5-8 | TGTGCCAGCAGCTTGTTTGAAGCTGCAGGGGCGCATGGCTACACCTTC | CASSLFEAAGAHGYTF
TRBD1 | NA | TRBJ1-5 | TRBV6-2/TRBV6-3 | TGTGCCAGCAGTTACCCGGTGACAGGGTCGAGGGGCAATCAGCCCCAGCATTTT | CASSYPVTGSRGNQPQHF
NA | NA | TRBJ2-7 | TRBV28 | TGTGCCAGCGAAGAATCGGGCTACGAGCAGTACTTC | CASEESGYEQYF
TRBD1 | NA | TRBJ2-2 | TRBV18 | TGTGCCAGCTCAAACCCGGGACAGGGTGCGCCCGGGGAGCTGTTTTTT | CASSNPGQGAPGELFF
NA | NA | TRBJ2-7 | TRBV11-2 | TGTGCCAGCAGCCACGAACACGAAGAGCAGTACTTC | CASSHEHEEQYF
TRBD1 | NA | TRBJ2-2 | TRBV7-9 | TGTGCCAGCAGCTCGTTAATTGGACAGGGAAAGTCGGGCACCGGGGAGCTGTTTTTT | CASSSLIGQGKSGTGELFF
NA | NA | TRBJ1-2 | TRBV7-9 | TGTGCCAGCAGCCCGGTAGGAGGGAACTATGGCTACACCTTC | CASSPVGGNYGYTF
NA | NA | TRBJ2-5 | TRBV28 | TGTGCCAGCAGTTTCTTCAACCTTATTCGGGGTGGAGAGACCCAGTACTTC | CASSFFNLIRGGETQYF
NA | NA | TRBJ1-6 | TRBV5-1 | TGCGCCAGCAGTCCAACACAGGGCTATAATTCACCCCTCCACTTT | CASSPTQGYNSPLHF
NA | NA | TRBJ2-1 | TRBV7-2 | TGTGCCAGCAGCTTAGTTCTCGCAGCCAGTGAGCAGTTCTTC | CASSLVLAASEQFF
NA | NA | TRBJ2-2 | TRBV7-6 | TGTGCCAGCATCCCGGTTTGGGGTGGCGGGGAAAACACCGGGGAGCTGTTTTTT | CASIPVWGGGENTGELFF
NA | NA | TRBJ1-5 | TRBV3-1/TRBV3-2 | TGTGCCAGCAGCCAAGATCAGGGCCTAAATCAGCCCCAGCATTTT | CASSQDQGLNQPQHF
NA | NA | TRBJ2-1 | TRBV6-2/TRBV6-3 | TGTGCCAGCAGCCCTGGCTACAATGAGCAGTTCTTC | CASSPGYNEQFF
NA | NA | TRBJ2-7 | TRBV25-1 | TGTGCCAGCAGTGATTCGAGGTACGAGCAGTACTTC | CASSDSRYEQYF
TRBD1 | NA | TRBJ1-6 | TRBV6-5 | TGTGCCAGCACCAAACAGGGGACATTATCACCCCTCCACTTT | CASTKQGTLSPLHF
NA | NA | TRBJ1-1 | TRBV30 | TGTGCCTGGAGTCCCCTGAGCGGCACTGAAGCTTTCTTT | CAWSPLSGTEAFF
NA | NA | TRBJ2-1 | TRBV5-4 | TGTGCCAGCAGAACCGGGCAGCTTGGGAATGAGCAGTTCTTC | CASRTGQLGNEQFF
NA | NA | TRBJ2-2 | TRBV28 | TGTGCCAGCAAGGCAGTCCTACACACCGGGGAGCTGTTTTTT | CASKAVLHTGELFF
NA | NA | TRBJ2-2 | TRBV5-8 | TGTGCCAGCAGCTTGCCGGGGGCCAACACCGGGGAGCTGTTTTTT | CASSLPGANTGELFF
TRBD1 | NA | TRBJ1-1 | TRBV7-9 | TGTGCCAGCAGCTTAGCCTTCCAGGGGGCGGGGAACACTGAAGCTTTCTTT | CASSLAFQGAGNTEAFF
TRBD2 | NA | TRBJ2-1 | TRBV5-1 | TGCGCCAGCAGTTATCCGGGACTACCCACCTCGGAGGAGCAGTTCTTC | CASSYPGLPTSEEQFF
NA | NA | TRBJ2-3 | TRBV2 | TGTGCCAGCAGACGACTCGCGGGGGCCTCCACAGATACGCAGTATTTT | CASRRLAGASTDTQYF
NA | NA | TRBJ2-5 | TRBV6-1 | TGTGCCAGCAGTTGGTCTGGGGTGGGTGAGACCCAGTACTTC | CASSWSGVGETQYF
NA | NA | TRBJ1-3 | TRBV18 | TGTGCCAGCTCCGAAGGGGCCAGCGAAAACACCATATATTTT | CASSEGASENTIYF
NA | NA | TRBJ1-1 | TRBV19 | TGTGCCAGTATGGGCAGGGTGGTTTCGAACACTGAAGCTTTCTTT | CASMGRVVSNTEAFF
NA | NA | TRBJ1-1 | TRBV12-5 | TGTGCTAGTGTCCACGCCTCGGGGAACACTGAAGCTTTCTTT | CASVHASGNTEAFF
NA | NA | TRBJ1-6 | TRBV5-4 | TGTGCCAGCAGCTTGGCTGGGGAAGGGGGATCTCGGAATTCACCCCTCCACTTT | CASSLAGEGGSRNSPLHF
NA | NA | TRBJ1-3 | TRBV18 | TGTGCCAGCTCCCTGCAGGATTCTGGAAACACCATATATTTT | CASSLQDSGNTIYF
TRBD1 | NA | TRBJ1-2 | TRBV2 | TGTGCCAGCAGTGGGGACAGGGGCGGCTATGGCTACACCTTC | CASSGDRGGYGYTF
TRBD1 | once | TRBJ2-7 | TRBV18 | TGTGCCAGCTCACGGGACAGTGGCTACGAGCAGTACTTC | CASSRDSGYEQYF
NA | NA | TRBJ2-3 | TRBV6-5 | TGTGCCAGCACCGAATCAGGCACAGATACGCAGTATTTT | CASTESGTDTQYF
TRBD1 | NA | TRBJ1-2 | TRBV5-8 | TGTGCCAGCAGCCTCAGAGGACAGGGGATGTTGTATGGCTACACCTTC | CASSLRGQGMLYGYTF
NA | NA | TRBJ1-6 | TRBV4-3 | TGCGCCAGCAGCCTCGTGGGTTCACCCCTCCACTTT | CASSLVGSPLHF
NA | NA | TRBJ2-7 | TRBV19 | TGTGCCAGTAGTATGGCGCAGGAATACGAGCAGTACTTC | CASSMAQEYEQYF
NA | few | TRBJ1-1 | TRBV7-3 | TGTGCCAGCAGCCCCAAACGGAACACTGAAGCTTTCTTT | CASSPKRNTEAFF
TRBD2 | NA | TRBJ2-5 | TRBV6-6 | TGTGCCAGCAGTCCCGGGACTAGCGGGATGATCCAAGAGACCCAGTACTTC | CASSPGTSGMIQETQYF
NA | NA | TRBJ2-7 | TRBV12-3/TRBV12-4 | TGTGCCAGCAGTCCCCCCCTTAACTACGAGCAGTACTTC | CASSPPLNYEQYF
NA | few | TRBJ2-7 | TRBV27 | TGTGCCAGCAGTTTACGGCAGGGCTACGAGCAGTACTTC | CASSLRQGYEQYF
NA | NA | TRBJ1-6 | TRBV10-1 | TGCGCCAGCAGCGCCCTGGGACATCTAGACTCCTATAATTCACCCCTCCACTTT | CASSALGHLDSYNSPLHF
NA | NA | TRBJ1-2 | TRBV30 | TGTGCCTCCCCGGCGGTTAACAGTTATGGCTACACCTTC | CASPAVNSYGYTF